Listed below are T cell receptor beta chains from one sample, sequenced in a study of regulatory T cells in long-lasting Graves disease. Via MiXCR, TCRdb re-called the multiplex PCR reads, giving one row per CDR3 protein. The sample includes some 280,000 distinct CDR3 sequences, 22% of them seen just once. The sequencing used peripheral blood mononuclear cells (PBMCs), collected when the disease was refractory, from a patient treated with antithyroid drugs. These receptors came from a female donor with Graves disease. Each CDR3 is given with its conserved first and last residue. A D gene is named only where the DNA matches it firmly. Rows may omit the clone size; those that give it use once, few, many or a size class.

CDR3 length,J gene,D gene,V gene,clone size,CDR3 protein,CDR3 DNA
17,TRBJ2-5,TRBD2,TRBV28,many,CASSSRRLAGVKETQYF,TGTGCCAGCAGTTCTCGCAGACTAGCGGGAGTTAAGGAGACCCAGTACTTC
15,TRBJ1-5,-,TRBV20-1,-,CSASTGRGDNQPQHF,TGCAGTGCTAGCACTGGGCGGGGGGACAATCAGCCCCAGCATTTT
13,TRBJ1-2,TRBD1,TRBV10-3,-,CAISEQGQGGYTF,TGTGCCATCAGTGAGCAGGGACAGGGCGGCTACACCTTC
13,TRBJ2-1,-,TRBV10-2,-,CASSPGLSNEQFF,TGCGCCAGCTCACCGGGACTGTCCAATGAGCAGTTCTTC
12,TRBJ1-1,-,TRBV29-1,many,CSVEDRELAAFF,TGCAGCGTTGAAGATCGGGAGTTAGCAGCTTTCTTT
13,TRBJ1-2,-,TRBV6-1,-,CASSERNDRGYTF,TGTGCCAGCAGTGAACGTAATGATCGGGGCTACACCTTC
14,TRBJ2-7,-,TRBV12-3/TRBV12-4,many,CASSSGRITYEQYF,TGTGCCAGCAGTTCCGGCCGAATAACCTACGAGCAGTACTTC
13,TRBJ2-7,TRBD2,TRBV6-1,many,CASTGTSPYEQYF,TGTGCCAGCACCGGGACTAGTCCCTACGAGCAGTACTTC
12,TRBJ2-7,-,TRBV10-1,-,CASRGVIYEQYF,TGCGCCAGCAGAGGGGTGATCTACGAGCAGTACTTC
12,TRBJ2-5,-,TRBV29-1,once,CSGIRGRETQYF,TGCAGCGGAATTAGGGGAAGGGAGACCCAGTACTTC
15,TRBJ1-2,TRBD1,TRBV11-2,many,CASSPRQGGGDGYTF,TGTGCCAGCAGCCCCAGACAGGGTGGAGGGGACGGCTACACCTTC
15,TRBJ2-2,TRBD2,TRBV28,few,CASSFIAGVTGELFF,TGTGCCAGCAGTTTTATAGCGGGAGTTACCGGGGAGCTGTTTTTT
13,TRBJ1-5,-,TRBV27,many,CASSFRINQPQHF,TGTGCCAGCAGTTTCCGAATTAATCAGCCCCAGCATTTT
18,TRBJ1-6,TRBD1,TRBV5-8,-,CASSLGRAGGYGNSPLHF,TGTGCCAGCAGCTTAGGCCGGGCAGGGGGCTACGGGAATTCACCCCTCCACTTT
16,TRBJ2-5,-,TRBV3-1,few,CASSQYFGEIQETQYF,TGTGCCAGCAGCCAATATTTCGGGGAGATACAAGAGACCCAGTACTTC
17,TRBJ2-2,-,TRBV7-9,-,CASSPGGTSPFTGELFF,TGTGCCAGCAGCCCCGGCGGGACCTCTCCGTTCACCGGGGAGCTGTTTTTT
15,TRBJ2-7,TRBD2,TRBV19,-,CASSTPGLAGNQQYF,TGTGCCAGTAGTACCCCGGGACTAGCGGGAAATCAGCAGTACTTC
18,TRBJ1-4,-,TRBV7-9,-,CASSLVRGLHLKNEKLFF,TGTGCCAGCAGCTTAGTGCGGGGACTTCACCTGAAAAATGAAAAACTGTTTTTT
15,TRBJ1-2,-,TRBV28,many,CASSFLQGRLYGYTF,TGTGCCAGCAGTTTTCTTCAGGGCAGGCTCTATGGCTACACCTTC
12,TRBJ2-5,-,TRBV14,few,CASSPGRETQYF,TGTGCCAGCAGCCCGGGGCGGGAGACCCAGTACTTC
12,TRBJ2-5,-,TRBV7-2,many,CASSGQGETQYF,TGTGCCAGCAGCGGGCAGGGGGAGACCCAGTACTTC